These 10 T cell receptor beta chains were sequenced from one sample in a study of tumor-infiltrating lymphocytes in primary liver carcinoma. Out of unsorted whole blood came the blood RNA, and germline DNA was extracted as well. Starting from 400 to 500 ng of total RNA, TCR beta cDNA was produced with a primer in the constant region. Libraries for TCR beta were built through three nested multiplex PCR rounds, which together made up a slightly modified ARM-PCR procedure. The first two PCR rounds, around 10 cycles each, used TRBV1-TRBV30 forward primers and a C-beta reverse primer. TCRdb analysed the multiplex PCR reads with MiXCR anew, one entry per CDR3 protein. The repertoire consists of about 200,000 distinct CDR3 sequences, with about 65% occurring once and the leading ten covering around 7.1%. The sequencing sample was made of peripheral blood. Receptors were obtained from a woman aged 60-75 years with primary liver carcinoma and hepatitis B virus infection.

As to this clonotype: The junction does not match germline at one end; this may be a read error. CDR3 loop: CASSDGTWVRSANERFF. CDR3 DNA sequence: TGTGCCAGCAGCGACGGAACGTGGGTGAGGTCGGCCAATGAGCGGTTCTTC. The gene calls are TRBV11-2 and TRBJ2-1; D not resolved. The germline V gene encodes CDR1 SGHAT and CDR2 FQNNGV. This CDR3 is 17 amino acids long.

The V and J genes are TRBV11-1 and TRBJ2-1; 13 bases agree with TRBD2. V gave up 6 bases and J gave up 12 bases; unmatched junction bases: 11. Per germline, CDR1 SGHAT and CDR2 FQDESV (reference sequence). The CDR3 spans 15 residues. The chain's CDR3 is CASSQGLAGTAGQFF. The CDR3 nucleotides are TGTGCCAGCAGTCAGGGACTAGCGGGAACCGCGGGGCAGTTCTTC.

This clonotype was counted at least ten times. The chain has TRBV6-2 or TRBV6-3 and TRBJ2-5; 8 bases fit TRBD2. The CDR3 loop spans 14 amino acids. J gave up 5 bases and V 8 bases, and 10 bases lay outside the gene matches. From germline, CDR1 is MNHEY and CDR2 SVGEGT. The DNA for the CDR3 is TGTGCCAGCTCCAGCGGGAGAGGGAGGGAGACCCAGTACTTC. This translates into CASSSGRGRETQYF.

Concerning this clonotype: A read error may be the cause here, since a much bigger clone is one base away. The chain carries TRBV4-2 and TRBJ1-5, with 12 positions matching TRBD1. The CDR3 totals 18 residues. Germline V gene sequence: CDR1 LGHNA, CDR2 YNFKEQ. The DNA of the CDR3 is TGTGCCAGCAACCAATCCGCCGGGACAGGGGGCTCGGGTCAGCCCCAGCATTTT. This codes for CASNQSAGTGGSGQPQHF.

CDR3 in amino acids: CASSWEGQGTYEQFF. The CDR3 DNA follows: TGCGCCAGCAGCTGGGAGGGACAGGGAACCTACGAGCAGTTCTTC. The V gene is TRBV5-1, the J gene TRBJ2-7; 9 bases match TRBD1. The DNA matches TRBJ2-1 better at its end, which makes the J call doubtful. The length of the CDR3 is 15 residues. Germline values: CDR1 SGHRS, CDR2 YFSETQ.

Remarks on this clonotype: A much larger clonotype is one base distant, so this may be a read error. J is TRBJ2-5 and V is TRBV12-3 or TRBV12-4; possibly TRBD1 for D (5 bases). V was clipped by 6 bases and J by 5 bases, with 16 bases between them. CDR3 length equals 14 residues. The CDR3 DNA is TGTGCCAGCAGCCGCCAGGGATTGTGGGAGACCCAGTACTTC. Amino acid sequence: CASSRQGLWETQYF.

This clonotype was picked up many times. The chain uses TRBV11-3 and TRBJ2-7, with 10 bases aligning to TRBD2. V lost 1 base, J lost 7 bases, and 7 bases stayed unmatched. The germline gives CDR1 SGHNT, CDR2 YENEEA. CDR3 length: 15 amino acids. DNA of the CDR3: TGTGCCAGCAGCTTAGGGACTAGCGGTCGTCGGGAGCAGTACTTC. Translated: CASSLGTSGRREQYF.

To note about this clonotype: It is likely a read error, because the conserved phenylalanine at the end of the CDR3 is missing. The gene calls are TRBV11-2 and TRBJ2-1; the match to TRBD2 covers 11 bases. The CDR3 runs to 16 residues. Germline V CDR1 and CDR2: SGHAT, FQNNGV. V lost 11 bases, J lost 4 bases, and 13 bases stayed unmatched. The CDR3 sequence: CAGGYGTSGGYNEQFS. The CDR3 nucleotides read TGTGCCGGCGGCTACGGAACTAGCGGGGGATACAATGAGCAGTTCTCC.

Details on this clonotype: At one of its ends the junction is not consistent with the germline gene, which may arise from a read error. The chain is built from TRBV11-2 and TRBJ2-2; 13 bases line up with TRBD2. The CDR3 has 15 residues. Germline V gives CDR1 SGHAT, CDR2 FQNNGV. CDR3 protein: CASSGTSGIIGKLFF. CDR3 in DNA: TGTGCCAGCAGCGGGACTAGCGGGATCATCGGGAAGCTGTTTTTT.

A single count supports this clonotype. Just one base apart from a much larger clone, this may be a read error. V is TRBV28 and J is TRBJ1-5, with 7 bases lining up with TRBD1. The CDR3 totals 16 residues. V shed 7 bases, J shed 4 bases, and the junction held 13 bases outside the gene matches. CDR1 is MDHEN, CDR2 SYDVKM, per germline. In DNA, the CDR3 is TGTGCCAGCACTTTGCTAAGGGGGCAGGGGAATCAGCCCCAGCATTTT. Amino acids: CASTLLRGQGNQPQHF.